This note documents a single TCR beta chain sequence. No antigen is known for it. The entry originates in a study of cytomegalovirus exposure and HLA in healthy donors. The study's findings and limits: It is likely that the observed cluster of highly shared sequence variants was a sequencing artifact. DRB1 showed the most TCR associations and HLA-C the fewest in a later analysis, as rates varied by HLA locus. A previous analysis found most TCR beta V segments productive roughly 90% or roughly 30% of the time. With later analysis, a missense DCLRE1C variant became linked to TCR beta V- and J-gene trimming.

Germline V gene lookup returns CDR1 SEHNR and CDR2 FQNEAQ (reference sequence). The CDR3 consists of 16 residues. The ends lost 7 bases at V and 5 bases at J; junction bases unmatched: 15. It was with 60 Vbeta and 13 Jbeta primers that the PCR ran. Sequencing used immunoSEQ multiplex PCR; TCRdb keeps in-frame clones, though not all of them. This table holds about 200,000 clones, about 70% found once. This TCR was recovered from a man aged 35 to 55 in good health and CMV-seropositive. Sample: PBMCs. The chain joins TRBV7-9 to TRBJ2-7; TRBD1 agrees at 9 bases. The CDR3 DNA sequence: TGTGCCAGCAACAGATACACCCGGGACAGGGACAACGAGCAGTACTTC. Translation gives CASNRYTRDRDNEQYF.